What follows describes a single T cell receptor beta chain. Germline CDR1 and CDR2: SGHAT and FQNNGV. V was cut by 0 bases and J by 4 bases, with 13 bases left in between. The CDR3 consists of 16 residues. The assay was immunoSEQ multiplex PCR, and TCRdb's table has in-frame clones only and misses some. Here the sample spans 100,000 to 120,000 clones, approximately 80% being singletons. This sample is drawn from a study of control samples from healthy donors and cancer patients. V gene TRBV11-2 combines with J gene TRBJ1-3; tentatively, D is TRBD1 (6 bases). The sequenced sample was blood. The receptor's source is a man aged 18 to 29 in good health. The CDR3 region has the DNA TGTGCCAGCAGCTTAGAGGGGGGCCCGGGCGGAAACACCATATATTTT. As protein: CASSLEGGPGGNTIYF.